This T cell receptor (beta chain) was observed in a study of early T cells in non-severe SARS-CoV-2 infection. At the level of the study: Sequencing was performed on bulk RNA from unsorted whole blood, leaving chains unpaired.

In this sample, this clonotype turned up many times. The antigen is undetermined. Trimming shortened V by 3 bases and J by 0 bases, and 13 bases separated the two germline ends. The germline V gene encodes CDR1 MNHEY and CDR2 SMNVEV (reference sequence). The CDR3 loop spans 16 amino acids. cDNA molecules, individually, were tagged with unique molecular identifiers. TCRdb re-analysed the 5' RACE reads in MiXCR, keeping a single row per CDR3 protein. Of about 40,000 distinct CDR3 sequences in the sample, 5% to 5.5% were seen once. Overall study results and limits: VDJdb matching skewed toward anti-spike CD8 responses, missing private and CD4 specificities.

The chain carries TRBV27 and TRBJ2-3, with D possibly being TRBD1 or TRBD2 (5 bases each). The receptor was isolated from an adult who was a healthcare worker with PCR-confirmed SARS-CoV-2 infection or an uninfected control (not recorded which). Specimen: whole blood, collected at baseline. The CDR3 DNA sequence: TGTGCCAGCAGTTTTCAGGGACGGGGAAGCACAGATACGCAGTATTTT. Its translation: CASSFQGRGSTDTQYF.